Many counts were recorded for the clone carrying this TCR beta chain. Its antigen is unknown. This sample is part of a study of T cells in Graves' hyperthyroidism and ophthalmopathy. General study findings and limits: Blood held most thyroid clonotypes expanded above 0.001 frequency.

The CDR3 runs to 17 residues. The ends lost 4 bases at V and 0 bases at J; junction bases unmatched: 7. Germline values: CDR1 MDHEN, CDR2 SYDVKM. Amplification of TCR beta CDR3 regions was performed using RNA transcripts as template. The HTBI primer set was used in a first-round RT-PCR of the TCR CDR3. Each CDR3 protein is one row after TCRdb ran MiXCR on the multiplex PCR reads. The top ten hold about 18% of the sample, which has hundreds of thousands of distinct CDR3 sequences, 16% seen once. The sample taken for sequencing was blood. The receptor's source is a woman under 30 with Graves' hyperthyroidism. This chain uses TRBV28 with TRBJ2-3; TRBD2 agrees at 10 bases. The CDR3 nucleotides read TGTGCCAGCAGTTCCCTTTCGACTAGCGGGAGCACAGATACGCAGTATTTT. It is translated as CASSSLSTSGSTDTQYF.